These 7 T cell receptor beta chains came from one sample sequenced in a study of T cell changes during pregnancy in multiple sclerosis. Method: immunoSEQ multiplex PCR; TCRdb's copy keeps in-frame clones and lacks some. Of approximately 17,000 clones listed, 95% to 97% were seen once; the top ten hold about 0.89%. This material consisted of peripheral blood, taken in the third trimester of pregnancy. Receptors were obtained from a female donor with multiple sclerosis, enrolled in a pregnancy study.

The chain combines TRBV18 with TRBJ2-3; TRBD2 is a possible D gene (7 bases). V lost 5 bases and J lost 2, with 14 bases in between. CDR3 size: 15 residues. Germline V CDR1 and CDR2: KGHSH, LQKENI. The CDR3 sequence: CASSAMAGATDTQYF. The CDR3 DNA is TGTGCCAGCTCAGCCATGGCGGGGGCCACAGATACGCAGTATTTT.

The chain combines TRBV11-2 with TRBJ2-1; 9 positions agree with TRBD2. This CDR3 has 16 amino acids. Germline loops: CDR1 SGHAT, CDR2 FQNNGV. V shed 5 bases, J shed 7 bases, and the junction held 12 bases outside the gene matches. The CDR3 sequence is CASSLRRGLAQNEQFF. For the CDR3, the DNA is TGTGCCAGCAGCCTAAGAAGGGGACTAGCTCAAAATGAGCAGTTCTTC.

The chain links TRBV6-1 to TRBJ2-1; TRBD2 aligns across 13 bases. With 3 bases clipped from V and 10 bases from J, the junction kept 12 bases outside the gene matches. The germline V gene encodes CDR1 MNHNS and CDR2 SASEGT. CDR3 length: 17 residues. CDR3 protein: CASSDLGGGLAGNEQFF. CDR3 sequence (DNA): TGTGCCAGCAGTGACCTGGGTGGGGGACTAGCGGGAAACGAGCAGTTCTTC.

The rearrangement joins TRBV5-5 to TRBJ2-5, with TRBD1 identical over 7 bases. Germline values: CDR1 SGHKS, CDR2 YYEKEE (reference sequence). The CDR3 contains 14 residues. The trim removed 3 bases at V and 4 bases at J, leaving 6 bases unmatched. The CDR3 here is CASSSPGGVETQYF. As DNA, the CDR3 is TGTGCCAGCAGCTCACCAGGGGGAGTAGAGACCCAGTACTTC.

The gene calls are TRBV5-5 and TRBJ1-4; tentative D call: TRBD1 (5 bases). This CDR3 contains 16 residues. The germline V gene has CDR1 SGHKS and CDR2 YYEKEE (reference sequence). V lost 1 base, J lost 0 bases, and 10 bases lay in between. The CDR3 sequence is CASSLRPGATNEKLFF. CDR3 DNA: TGTGCCAGCAGCTTGAGACCGGGGGCAACTAATGAAAAACTGTTTTTT.

The chain has TRBV7-3 and TRBJ1-1; the D gene is possibly TRBD1 (5 bases). Trimming left V 3 bases short and J 5 bases short, with 10 bases between. Per germline, CDR1 SGHTA and CDR2 FQGTGA. This CDR3 has 13 amino acids. The CDR3 nucleotides are TGTGCCAGCAGCTTGGCAGGGCGGACTGAAGCTTTCTTT. This codes for CASSLAGRTEAFF.

J is TRBJ2-2 and V is TRBV6-1, with 8 bases aligning to TRBD2. J was trimmed by 6 bases and V by 3 bases; bases with no gene match: 3. Germline V gives CDR1 MNHNS, CDR2 SASEGT. The CDR3 is 14 amino acids. CDR3 in amino acids: CASSDGGAAGELFF. The CDR3 DNA is TGTGCCAGCAGTGACGGGGGGGCTGCCGGGGAGCTGTTTTTT.